This TCR beta chain stems from a study of T cells after yellow fever vaccination. With 2 bases removed from V and 0 bases from J, the gap between germline ends came to 9 bases. In germline, CDR1 is GTSNPN, CDR2 SVGIG (reference sequence). The CDR3 runs to 14 residues. One entry per CDR3 protein results from TCRdb running MiXCR on the 5' RACE reads. The data show about 630,000 distinct CDR3 sequences, with 10% to 15% seen just once and 15% held by the top ten. The chain combines TRBV30 with TRBJ2-3; D is unresolved. The TCR comes from a man aged 25 to 40 who received the YFV17D yellow fever vaccine. The sample was PBMCs, taken on the day of the yellow fever booster vaccination. The CDR3 sequence is CAWSSPGSTDTQYF. Here the CDR3 DNA reads TGTGCCTGGAGTTCCCCCGGTAGCACAGATACGCAGTATTTT.